This TCR beta chain came from a study of shared clonotypes between healthy human individuals. Here immunoSEQ multiplex PCR was the method, and the copy in TCRdb shows in-frame clones only, minus some. The data contain around 2,000,000 clones, 90% to 95% of them seen just once; the ten biggest clones take up around 0.13%. The germline gives CDR1 SGHTA, CDR2 FQGTGA. The CDR3 has 14 amino acids. Trimming removed 4 bases from V and 10 bases from J, with 17 bases in between. The sample was naive CD4+ T cells sorted from blood. This sample's subset: CD45RA+ positively selected. The chain links TRBV7-3 to TRBJ2-1; D may match TRBD1 or TRBD2 (5 bases each). This receptor was identified in a man in his late teens or twenties in good health. The CDR3 here is CASSSTGASVEQFF. The CDR3 region has the DNA TGTGCCAGCAGCTCAACCGGGGCTTCGGTGGAGCAGTTCTTC.